The rows below give T cell receptor beta chains drawn from one sample of a study of T-cell memory formation after mild COVID-19. TCRdb reanalysed the 5' RACE reads using MiXCR and keeps one entry per CDR3 protein. The sample holds 280,000 or so distinct CDR3 sequences, roughly 8% seen once. The sample was PBMCs or a T cell subset sorted from them (not recorded which). These receptors were taken from a man between 18 and 35 years old who had mild COVID-19 (a few samples of this study predate the infection). Cell type and time point are not known. Both conserved end residues are part of each CDR3.

v_call: TRBV6-5
j_call: TRBJ1-1
cdr3_length: 13
cdr3_aa: CASSPPGLKTAFF

v_call: TRBV7-2
j_call: TRBJ1-5
cdr3_length: 12
cdr3_aa: CASSIGQFPQHF

v_call: TRBV5-1
j_call: TRBJ2-7
cdr3_length: 14
cdr3_aa: CASSPSLSGGEQYF

v_call: TRBV6-2/TRBV6-3
j_call: TRBJ1-5
cdr3_length: 15
cdr3_aa: CASSSTRILNQPQHF

v_call: TRBV7-2
j_call: TRBJ2-4
cdr3_length: 15
cdr3_aa: CASSSDRGAKNIQYF

v_call: TRBV7-9
j_call: TRBJ1-1
cdr3_length: 14
cdr3_aa: CASTLRQLNTEAFF

v_call: TRBV10-1
j_call: TRBJ2-7
cdr3_length: 12
cdr3_aa: CASSESGYEQYF

v_call: TRBV3-1
j_call: TRBJ1-3
cdr3_length: 14
cdr3_aa: CASSQSEAGNTIYF

v_call: TRBV9
j_call: TRBJ1-5
cdr3_length: 15
cdr3_aa: CASSWTGNLNQPQHF

v_call: TRBV6-2/TRBV6-3
j_call: TRBJ2-7
cdr3_length: 13
cdr3_aa: CASSWTGAYEQYF

v_call: TRBV6-2/TRBV6-3
j_call: TRBJ2-4
cdr3_length: 12
cdr3_aa: CASSYDLGIQYF

v_call: TRBV7-9
j_call: TRBJ1-1
cdr3_length: 13
cdr3_aa: CASRLDGNTEAFF

v_call: TRBV2
j_call: TRBJ1-3
cdr3_length: 16
cdr3_aa: CASRPGTGEAGNTIYF

v_call: TRBV20-1
j_call: TRBJ2-6
cdr3_length: 18
cdr3_aa: CSAGSHRTEPSGANVLTF

v_call: TRBV7-2
j_call: TRBJ2-5
cdr3_length: 15
cdr3_aa: CASSLGGQLGETQYF

v_call: TRBV18
j_call: TRBJ2-1
cdr3_length: 14
cdr3_aa: CASSPTRTYNEQFF

v_call: TRBV30
j_call: TRBJ2-7
cdr3_length: 11
cdr3_aa: CAWSLGGEQYF

v_call: TRBV12-3/TRBV12-4
j_call: TRBJ2-3
cdr3_length: 14
cdr3_aa: CASSPPGRGDTQYF

v_call: TRBV12-3/TRBV12-4
j_call: TRBJ2-7
cdr3_length: 15
cdr3_aa: CASSLGTGGLDEQYF

v_call: TRBV5-1
j_call: TRBJ2-3
cdr3_length: 15
cdr3_aa: CASSLARGSTDTQYF

v_call: TRBV29-1
j_call: TRBJ1-2
cdr3_length: 12
cdr3_aa: CSESTAGSGYTF

v_call: TRBV7-2
j_call: TRBJ1-6
cdr3_length: 15
cdr3_aa: CASSLAIDSTPGTVW

v_call: TRBV5-1
j_call: TRBJ2-2
cdr3_length: 15
cdr3_aa: CASSLAGQGNGELFF

v_call: TRBV7-8
j_call: TRBJ2-3
cdr3_length: 14
cdr3_aa: CASSLSPATDTQYF

v_call: TRBV4-2
j_call: TRBJ2-6
cdr3_length: 13
cdr3_aa: CASSQQQANVLTF

v_call: TRBV5-1
j_call: TRBJ2-5
cdr3_length: 16
cdr3_aa: CASSSLAGGPGETQYF

v_call: TRBV19
j_call: TRBJ1-1
cdr3_length: 15
cdr3_aa: CASSKAAGGTTEAFF

v_call: TRBV30
j_call: TRBJ2-7
cdr3_length: 14
cdr3_aa: CAWRGRDRAYEQYF

v_call: TRBV7-9
j_call: TRBJ2-1
cdr3_length: 14
cdr3_aa: CASSLQGTGNEQFF

v_call: TRBV19
j_call: TRBJ1-6
cdr3_length: 18
cdr3_aa: CASSGTGGDWPYNSPLHF

v_call: TRBV6-2/TRBV6-3
j_call: TRBJ1-1
cdr3_length: 15
cdr3_aa: CASSLRGQKNTEAFF

v_call: TRBV18
j_call: TRBJ1-1
cdr3_length: 15
cdr3_aa: CASSPMTARETEAFF

v_call: TRBV20-1
j_call: TRBJ2-3
cdr3_length: 14
cdr3_aa: CSAAGTGSTDTQYF

v_call: TRBV6-1
j_call: TRBJ1-6
cdr3_length: 11
cdr3_aa: CASSDNSPLHF

v_call: TRBV12-3/TRBV12-4
j_call: TRBJ2-2
cdr3_length: 20
cdr3_aa: CASSQGLAGGYGAVTGELFF

v_call: TRBV7-3
j_call: TRBJ1-1
cdr3_length: 13
cdr3_aa: CASSPTGTVEAFF

v_call: TRBV7-9
j_call: TRBJ2-1
cdr3_length: 12
cdr3_aa: CASSPGPNEQFF

v_call: TRBV7-9
j_call: TRBJ2-2
cdr3_length: 13
cdr3_aa: CASSPTGAGELFF

v_call: TRBV19
j_call: TRBJ1-1
cdr3_length: 14
cdr3_aa: CASSRERGFTEAFF

v_call: TRBV29-1
j_call: TRBJ1-1
cdr3_length: 10
cdr3_aa: CSVDYKGVLF

v_call: TRBV11-2
j_call: TRBJ2-2
cdr3_length: 14
cdr3_aa: CASSFRSYTGELFF

v_call: TRBV4-2
j_call: TRBJ1-4
cdr3_length: 15
cdr3_aa: CASSHSGTGDEKLFF

v_call: TRBV7-6
j_call: TRBJ1-3
cdr3_length: 15
cdr3_aa: CASSEGSSSGNTIYF

v_call: TRBV2
j_call: TRBJ1-6
cdr3_length: 17
cdr3_aa: CASRARQERSYNSPLHF

v_call: TRBV7-8
j_call: TRBJ1-2
cdr3_length: 14
cdr3_aa: CASSLGVSNYGYTF

v_call: TRBV12-3/TRBV12-4
j_call: TRBJ1-2
cdr3_length: 12
cdr3_aa: CASSSPALVCTF

v_call: TRBV7-3
j_call: TRBJ1-2
cdr3_length: 17
cdr3_aa: CASSQHRPDGAPGGYTF

v_call: TRBV12-3/TRBV12-4
j_call: TRBJ2-3
cdr3_length: 14
cdr3_aa: CASTMGLVTDTQYF